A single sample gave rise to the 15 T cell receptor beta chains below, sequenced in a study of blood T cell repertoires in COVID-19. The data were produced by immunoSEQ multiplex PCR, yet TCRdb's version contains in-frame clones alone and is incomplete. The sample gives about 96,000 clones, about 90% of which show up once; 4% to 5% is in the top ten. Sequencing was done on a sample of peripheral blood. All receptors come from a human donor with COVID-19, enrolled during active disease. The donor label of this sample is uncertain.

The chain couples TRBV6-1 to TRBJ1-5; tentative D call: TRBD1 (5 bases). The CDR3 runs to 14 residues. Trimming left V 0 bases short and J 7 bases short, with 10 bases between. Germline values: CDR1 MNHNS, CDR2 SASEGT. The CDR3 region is CASSEARGEQPQHF. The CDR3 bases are TGTGCCAGCAGTGAAGCTAGGGGTGAACAGCCCCAGCATTTT.

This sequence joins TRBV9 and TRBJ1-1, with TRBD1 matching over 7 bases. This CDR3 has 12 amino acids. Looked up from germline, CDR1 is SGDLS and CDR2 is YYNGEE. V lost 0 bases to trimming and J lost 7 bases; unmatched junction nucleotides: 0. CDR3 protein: CASSVGQGEAFF. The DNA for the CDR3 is TGTGCCAGCAGCGTAGGACAGGGTGAAGCTTTCTTT.

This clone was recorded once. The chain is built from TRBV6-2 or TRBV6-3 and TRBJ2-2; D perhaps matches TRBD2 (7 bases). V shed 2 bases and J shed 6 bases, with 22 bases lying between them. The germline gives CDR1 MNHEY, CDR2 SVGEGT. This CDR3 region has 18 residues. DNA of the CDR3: TGTGCCAGCAGTTACAGCCCCTGGCAGGGGAGGGAATCCGGGGAGCTGTTTTTT. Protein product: CASSYSPWQGRESGELFF.

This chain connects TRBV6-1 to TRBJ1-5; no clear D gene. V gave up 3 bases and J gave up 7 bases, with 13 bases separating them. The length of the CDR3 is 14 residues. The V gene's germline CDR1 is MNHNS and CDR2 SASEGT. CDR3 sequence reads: CASSEVEGGQPQHF. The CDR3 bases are TGTGCCAGCAGTGAGGTCGAGGGCGGACAGCCCCAGCATTTT.

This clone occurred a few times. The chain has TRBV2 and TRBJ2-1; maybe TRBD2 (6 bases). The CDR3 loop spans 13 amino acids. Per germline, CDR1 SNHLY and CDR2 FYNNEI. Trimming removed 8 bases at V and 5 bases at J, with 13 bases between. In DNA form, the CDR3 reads TGTGCCAGCGCGGCGGGGTTGAACAATGAGCAGTTCTTC. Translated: CASAAGLNNEQFF.

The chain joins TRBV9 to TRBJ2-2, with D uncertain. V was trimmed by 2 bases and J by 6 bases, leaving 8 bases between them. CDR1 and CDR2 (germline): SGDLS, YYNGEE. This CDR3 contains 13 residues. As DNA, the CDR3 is TGTGCCAGCAGCGTTCGGGTGGCCGGGGAGCTGTTTTTT. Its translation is CASSVRVAGELFF.

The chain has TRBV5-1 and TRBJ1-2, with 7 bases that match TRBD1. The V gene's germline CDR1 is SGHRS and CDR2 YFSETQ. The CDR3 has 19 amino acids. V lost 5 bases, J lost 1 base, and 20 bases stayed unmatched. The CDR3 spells CASSHAPDRDWDLNYGYTF. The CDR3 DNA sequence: TGCGCCAGCAGTCACGCTCCCGACAGGGATTGGGACCTTAACTATGGCTACACCTTC.

The CDR3 DNA reads TGTGCCAGCAGCCGGGGCAGCGGGATAGGAACCGGGGAGCTGTTTTTT. Translating it yields CASSRGSGIGTGELFF. The chain couples TRBV3-1 (or the pseudogene TRBV3-2) to TRBJ2-2; 7 nucleotides agree with TRBD2. This CDR3 spans 16 amino acids. Germline values: CDR1 LGHDT, CDR2 YNNKEL (reference sequence). V was pared by 4 bases and J by 5 bases, with 10 bases of the junction left unmatched.

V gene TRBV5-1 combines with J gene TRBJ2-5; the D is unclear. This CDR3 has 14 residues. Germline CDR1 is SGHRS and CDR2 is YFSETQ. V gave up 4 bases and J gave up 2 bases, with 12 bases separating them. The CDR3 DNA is TGCGCCAGCAGCATCGCAAGAACACAAGAGACCCAGTACTTC. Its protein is CASSIARTQETQYF.

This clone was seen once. The CDR3 spells CASSRGTFYEQYF. The CDR3 coding sequence is TGTGCCAGCAGCCGAGGGACTTTCTACGAGCAGTACTTC. V and J are TRBV5-8 and TRBJ2-7; a possible D gene is TRBD2 (6 bases). Germline-derived CDR1 and CDR2 are SGHTS and YDEGEE. CDR3 size: 13 residues. V was pared by 4 bases and J by 3 bases, with 11 bases between.

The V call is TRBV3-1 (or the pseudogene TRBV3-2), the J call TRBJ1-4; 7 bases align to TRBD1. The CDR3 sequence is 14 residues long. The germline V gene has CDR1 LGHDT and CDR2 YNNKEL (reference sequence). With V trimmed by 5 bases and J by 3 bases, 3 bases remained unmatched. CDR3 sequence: CASSVGQPNEKLFF. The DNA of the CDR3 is TGTGCCAGCAGCGTGGGACAGCCTAATGAAAAACTGTTTTTT.

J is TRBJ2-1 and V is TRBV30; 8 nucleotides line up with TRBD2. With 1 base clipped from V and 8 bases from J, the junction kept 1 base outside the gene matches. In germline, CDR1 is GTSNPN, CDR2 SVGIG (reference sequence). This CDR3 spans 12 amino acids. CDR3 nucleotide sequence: TGTGCCTGGAGTGGTAGCGGGGATGAGCAGTTCTTC. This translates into CAWSGSGDEQFF.

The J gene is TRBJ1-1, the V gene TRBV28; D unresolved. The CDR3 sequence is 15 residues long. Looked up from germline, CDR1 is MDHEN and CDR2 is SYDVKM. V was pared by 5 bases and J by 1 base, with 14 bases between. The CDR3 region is CASSPSRAGNTEAFF. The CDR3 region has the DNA TGTGCCAGCAGTCCCTCTAGGGCGGGGAACACTGAAGCTTTCTTT.

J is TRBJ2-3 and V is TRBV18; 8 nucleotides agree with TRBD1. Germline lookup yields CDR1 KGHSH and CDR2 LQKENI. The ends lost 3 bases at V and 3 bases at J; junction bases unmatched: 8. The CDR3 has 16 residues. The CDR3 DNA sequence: TGTGCCAGCTCACCCCTCGGACAGGGCGGGACAGATACGCAGTATTTT. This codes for CASSPLGQGGTDTQYF.

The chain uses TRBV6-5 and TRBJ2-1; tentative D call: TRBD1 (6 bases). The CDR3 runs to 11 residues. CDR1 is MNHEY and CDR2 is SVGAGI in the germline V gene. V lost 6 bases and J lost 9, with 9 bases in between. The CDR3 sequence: CASSRGFEQFF. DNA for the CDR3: TGTGCCAGCAGCAGGGGATTTGAGCAGTTCTTC.